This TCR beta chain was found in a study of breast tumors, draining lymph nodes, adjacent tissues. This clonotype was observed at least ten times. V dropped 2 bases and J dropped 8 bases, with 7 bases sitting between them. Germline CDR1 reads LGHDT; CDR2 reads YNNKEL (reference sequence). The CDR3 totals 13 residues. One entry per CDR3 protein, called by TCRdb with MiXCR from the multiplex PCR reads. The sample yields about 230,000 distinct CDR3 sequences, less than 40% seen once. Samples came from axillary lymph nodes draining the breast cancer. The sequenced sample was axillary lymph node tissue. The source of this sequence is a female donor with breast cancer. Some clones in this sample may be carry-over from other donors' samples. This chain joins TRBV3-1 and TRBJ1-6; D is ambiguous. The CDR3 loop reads CASSQNEDSPLHF. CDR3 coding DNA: TGTGCCAGCAGCCAAAACGAGGATTCACCCCTCCACTTT.